Each of the 2 T cell receptor beta chains below was sequenced from the same sample in a study of T cells in localized non-small cell lung cancer. The protocol was immunoSEQ multiplex PCR, while the TCRdb copy is restricted to in-frame clones and leaves out a portion. The table has approximately 28,000 clones, 92% seen once. The sample consisted of peripheral blood mononuclear cells, taken before any cancer treatment. The receptors were sampled from a woman between 40 and 69 years old with stage III lung adenocarcinoma.

The chain recombines TRBV7-8 with TRBJ2-1; 10 positions agree with TRBD2. V gave up 2 bases and J gave up 9 bases; unmatched junction bases: 4. This CDR3 contains 14 residues. Germline assignment: CDR1 SGHVS and CDR2 FQNEAQ. The CDR3 coding sequence is TGTGCCAGCAGCTTATCTTGGACTAGCGGTGAGCAGTTCTTC. This gives the protein CASSLSWTSGEQFF.

The chain uses TRBV2 and TRBJ2-7, with D perhaps being TRBD1 or TRBD2 (5 bases each). This CDR3 is 11 amino acids long. Looked up from germline, CDR1 is SNHLY and CDR2 is FYNNEI. The germline V and J ends were trimmed by 4 bases and 5 bases, with 6 bases remaining between them. In DNA form, the CDR3 reads TGTGCCAGCAGTGTGGGGGACGAGCAGTACTTC. It codes for CASSVGDEQYF. The full variable domain, completed using reference TRBV2 and TRBJ2-7, is EPEVTQTPSHQVTQMGQEVILRCVPISNHLYFYWYRQILGQKVEFLVSFYNNEISEKSEIFDDQFSVERPDGSNFTLKIRSTKLEDSAMYFCASSVGDEQYFGPGTRLTVT.